The 16 T cell receptor beta chains presented below share a single source sample, sequenced in a study of glioma-infiltrating T cells. TCR alpha and beta CDR3 regions were amplified from RNA using iRepertoire nested multiplex PCR. Using its own MiXCR run on the multiplex PCR reads, TCRdb lists one record per CDR3 protein. The profile shows some 150,000 distinct CDR3 sequences, around 40% of them singletons. Source material: glioma tissue, nonneoplastic brain tissue, or PBMCs (not recorded which). The receptors come from a human donor with low-grade glioma or glioblastoma, undergoing nonglioma brain surgery, or in good health (not recorded which).

This clonotype was detected ten times or more. This sequence joins TRBV6-6 and TRBJ2-3; D gene uncertain. There are 14 residues in the CDR3. V lost 0 bases and J 2 bases, leaving 6 bases between the germline ends. CDR1 is MNHNY and CDR2 is SVGAGI in the germline V gene (reference sequence). DNA of the CDR3: TGTGCCAGCAGTTACTCGCAGCTCACAGATACGCAGTATTTT. This translates into CASSYSQLTDTQYF.

The gene calls are TRBV4-2 and TRBJ2-1; tentatively, D is TRBD2 (5 bases). CDR1 and CDR2 from the germline V gene are LGHNA and YNFKEQ. The CDR3 loop spans 15 amino acids. V dropped 0 bases and J dropped 7 bases, with 13 bases sitting between them. The CDR3 DNA is TGTGCCAGCAGCCAAGATCTGAGCGGTGAGAATGAGCAGTTCTTC. Translated: CASSQDLSGENEQFF.

This chain links TRBV2 with TRBJ2-1, with TRBD1 identical over 7 bases. V lost 7 bases to trimming and J lost 5 bases; unmatched junction nucleotides: 8. Germline assignment: CDR1 SNHLY and CDR2 FYNNEI. This CDR3 contains 14 residues. This chain's CDR3 is CASNPQGRNNEQFF. In DNA, the CDR3 is TGTGCCAGCAACCCACAGGGGCGGAACAATGAGCAGTTCTTC.

This clonotype turned up a few times. This rearrangement joins TRBV27 to TRBJ1-6; D possibly corresponds to TRBD1 (5 bases). Trimming stripped 1 base from V and 8 bases from J, with 12 bases between. Germline values: CDR1 MNHEY, CDR2 SMNVEV (reference sequence). CDR3 length: 15 amino acids. In DNA form, the CDR3 reads TGTGCCAGCAGTTTATATGAAAGAGGGGATTCACCCCTCCACTTT. It is translated as CASSLYERGDSPLHF.

The J gene is TRBJ2-3, the V gene TRBV20-1; D possibly matches TRBD1 or TRBD2 (6 bases each). This CDR3 is 11 amino acids long. Germline V gene sequence: CDR1 DFQATT, CDR2 SNEGSKA (reference sequence). Trimming cost V 6 bases and J 11 bases, with 15 bases left between them. CDR3 nucleotides: TGCAGTGCGGAGGGGGAATACATGCAGTATTTT. Protein sequence: CSAEGEYMQYF.

This clonotype was counted only a few times. This chain joins TRBV6-1 and TRBJ1-5; a weak D match, TRBD1 (5 bases). The V and J ends lost 11 bases and 3 bases respectively, with 14 bases between them. This CDR3 region has 13 residues. CDR1 and CDR2 from the germline V gene are MNHNS and SASEGT. CDR3 bases: TGTGCCGCATCAGACAGTTCCAATCAGCCCCAGCATTTT. It encodes CAASDSSNQPQHF.

The chain carries TRBV2 and TRBJ1-1; a weak D match, TRBD1 (5 bases). The CDR3 consists of 13 residues. The V end lost 5 bases, the J end lost 1 base, and 8 bases lay between the germline ends. Germline assignment: CDR1 SNHLY and CDR2 FYNNEI. The CDR3 reads CASSNQGNTEAFF. Here the CDR3 DNA reads TGTGCCAGCAGTAACCAGGGGAACACTGAAGCTTTCTTT. Based on the CDR3 plus reference TRBV2 and TRBJ1-1, the full variable domain is EPEVTQTPSHQVTQMGQEVILRCVPISNHLYFYWYRQILGQKVEFLVSFYNNEISEKSEIFDDQFSVERPDGSNFTLKIRSTKLEDSAMYFCASSNQGNTEAFFGQGTRLTVV.

CDR3 sequence (DNA): TGTGCCAGCAGTTCCACAGGGACCGTTGCTAAGACCCAGTACTTC. Amino acids: CASSSTGTVAKTQYF. The rearrangement links TRBV27 to TRBJ2-5; tentatively, D is TRBD1 (6 bases). V was cut by 4 bases and J by 6 bases, with 18 bases left in between. Germline V gives CDR1 MNHEY, CDR2 SMNVEV (reference sequence). The CDR3 is 15 amino acids.

This clonotype was picked up a small number of times. This chain uses TRBV20-1 with TRBJ1-1; the D is unclear. The V gene lost 2 bases and the J gene lost 2 bases, with 9 bases spanning the gap. The CDR3 extends over 13 amino acids. From germline, CDR1 is DFQATT and CDR2 SNEGSKA (reference sequence). In DNA form, the CDR3 reads TGCAGTGCTAGACGGCGGATTAACACTGAAGCTTTCTTT. Amino acids: CSARRRINTEAFF.

This clonotype has at least ten counts. The V gene is TRBV15, the J gene TRBJ2-1; D is undetermined. This CDR3 comprises 15 residues. Germline CDR1 LNHNV, CDR2 YYDKDF (reference sequence). Between the trimmed V and J ends, which lost 5 bases and 9 bases, there was a span of 20 bases. The CDR3 DNA reads as TGTGCCACCAGCGGCTGGGCCCTGAAATCCGGTGAGCAGTTCTTC. This gives the protein CATSGWALKSGEQFF.

V is TRBV4-2 and J is TRBJ1-1; D unclear. Germline CDR1 is LGHNA and CDR2 is YNFKEQ. The V end was cut by 5 bases, the J end by 3 bases, with 10 bases between. This CDR3 is 13 amino acids long. The CDR3 protein is CASSGAGHTEAFF. CDR3 DNA: TGTGCCAGCAGCGGAGCAGGACACACTGAAGCTTTCTTT.

This chain uses TRBV6-1 with TRBJ2-7; D is undetermined. CDR1 is MNHNS, CDR2 SASEGT, per germline. Trimming removed 7 bases at V and 4 bases at J, with 11 bases between. The CDR3 length is 12 residues. The CDR3, as DNA: TGTGCCAGCACCAATAATCTGTACGAGCAGTACTTC. This gives the protein CASTNNLYEQYF.

As for this clonotype: Being one base from a much bigger clone, this may be a read error. The rearrangement uses TRBV20-1 and TRBJ1-5, with unresolved D. Germline assignment: CDR1 DFQATT and CDR2 SNEGSKA (reference sequence). Trimming shortened V by 3 bases and J by 2 bases, and 14 bases separated the two germline ends. The CDR3 totals 15 residues. The CDR3 sequence is CSASLGHGGNQPQHF. The CDR3 DNA reads TGCAGTGCTAGTTTGGGCCATGGTGGCAATCAGCCCCAGCATTTT.

The chain is built from TRBV6-1 and TRBJ2-3; D is ambiguous. CDR3 size: 14 residues. V lost 5 bases and J 1 base, leaving 10 bases between the germline ends. Germline V gene lookup returns CDR1 MNHNS and CDR2 SASEGT. The CDR3 DNA sequence: TGTGCCAGCAGTACAACTGACGGCACAGATACGCAGTATTTT. This gives the protein CASSTTDGTDTQYF.

This clonotype occurred many times. The rearrangement joins TRBV6-6 to TRBJ1-5; D gene ambiguous. Germline V CDR1 and CDR2: MNHNY, SVGAGI (reference sequence). The V end was cut by 0 bases, the J end by 3 bases, with 9 bases between. This CDR3 is 15 amino acids long. CDR3 nucleotides: TGTGCCAGCAGTTACTCGACCCCTACCAATCAGCCCCAGCATTTT. Protein: CASSYSTPTNQPQHF.

The CDR3 DNA follows: TGTGCCAGCAGTTGGAAAAACACAGATACGCAGTATTTT. Amino acids: CASSWKNTDTQYF. V is TRBV2 and J is TRBJ2-3; no clear D gene. Trimming took 5 bases from V and 2 from J, leaving 8 bases between them. Germline-derived CDR1 and CDR2 are SNHLY and FYNNEI. This CDR3 has 13 residues. Variable domain in full (rest from reference TRBV2 and TRBJ2-3): EPEVTQTPSHQVTQMGQEVILRCVPISNHLYFYWYRQILGQKVEFLVSFYNNEISEKSEIFDDQFSVERPDGSNFTLKIRSTKLEDSAMYFCASSWKNTDTQYFGPGTRLTVL.